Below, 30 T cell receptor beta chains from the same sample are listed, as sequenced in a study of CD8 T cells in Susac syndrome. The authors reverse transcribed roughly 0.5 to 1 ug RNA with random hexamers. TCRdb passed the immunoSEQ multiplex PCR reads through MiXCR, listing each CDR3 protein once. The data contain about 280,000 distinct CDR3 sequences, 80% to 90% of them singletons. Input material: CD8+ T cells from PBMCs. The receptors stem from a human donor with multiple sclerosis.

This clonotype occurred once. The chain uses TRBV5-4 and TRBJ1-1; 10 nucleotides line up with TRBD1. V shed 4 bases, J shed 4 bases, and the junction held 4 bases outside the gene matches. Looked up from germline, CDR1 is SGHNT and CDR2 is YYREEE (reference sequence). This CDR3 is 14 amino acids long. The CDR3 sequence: CASSDRTGGTEAFF. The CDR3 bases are TGTGCCAGCAGCGACCGGACAGGGGGCACTGAAGCTTTCTTT.

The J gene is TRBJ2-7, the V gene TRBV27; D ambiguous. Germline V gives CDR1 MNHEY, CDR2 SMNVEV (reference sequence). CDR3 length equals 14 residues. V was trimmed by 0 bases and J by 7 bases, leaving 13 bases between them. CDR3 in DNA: TGTGCCAGCAGTTTATCGCGAGGCGGTGGGGAGCAGTACTTC. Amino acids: CASSLSRGGGEQYF.

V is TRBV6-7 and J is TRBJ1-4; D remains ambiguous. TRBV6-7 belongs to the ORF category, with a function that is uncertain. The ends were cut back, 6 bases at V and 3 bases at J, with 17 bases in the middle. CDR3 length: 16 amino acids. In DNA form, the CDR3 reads TGTGCCAGCAGCCACCTCAGTGTCGCAGCTAATGAAAAACTGTTTTTT. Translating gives CASSHLSVAANEKLFF.

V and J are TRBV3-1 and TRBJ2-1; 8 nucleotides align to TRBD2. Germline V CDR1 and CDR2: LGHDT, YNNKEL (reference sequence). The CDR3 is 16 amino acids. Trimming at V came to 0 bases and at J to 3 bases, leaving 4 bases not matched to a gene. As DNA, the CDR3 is TGTGCCAGCAGCCAAGAGTTCAGCGGGAGCTACAATGAGCAGTTCTTC. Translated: CASSQEFSGSYNEQFF.

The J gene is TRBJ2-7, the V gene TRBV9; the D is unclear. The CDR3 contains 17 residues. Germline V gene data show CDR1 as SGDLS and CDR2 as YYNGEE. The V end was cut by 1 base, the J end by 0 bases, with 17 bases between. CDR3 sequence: CASSVTPGPPFSYEQYF. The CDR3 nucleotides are TGTGCCAGCAGCGTAACTCCCGGGCCTCCATTCTCCTACGAGCAGTACTTC.

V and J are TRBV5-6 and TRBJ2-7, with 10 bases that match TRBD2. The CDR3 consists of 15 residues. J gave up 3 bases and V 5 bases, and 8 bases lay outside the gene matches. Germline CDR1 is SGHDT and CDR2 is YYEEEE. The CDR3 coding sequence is TGTGCCAGCAGTGAAGAACTAGCGGGATTCTACGAGCAGTACTTC. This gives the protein CASSEELAGFYEQYF.

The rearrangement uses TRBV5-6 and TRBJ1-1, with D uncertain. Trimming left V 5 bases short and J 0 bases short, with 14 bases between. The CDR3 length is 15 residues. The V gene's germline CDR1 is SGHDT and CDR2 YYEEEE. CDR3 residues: CASRNARTMNTEAFF. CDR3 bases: TGTGCCAGCAGAAACGCAAGGACTATGAACACTGAAGCTTTCTTT. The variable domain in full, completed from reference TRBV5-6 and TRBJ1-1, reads DAGVTQSPTHLIKTRGQQVTLRCSPKSGHDTVSWYQQALGQGPQFIFQYYEEEERQRGNFPDRFSGHQFPNYSSELNVNALLLGDSALYLCASRNARTMNTEAFFGQGTRLTVV.

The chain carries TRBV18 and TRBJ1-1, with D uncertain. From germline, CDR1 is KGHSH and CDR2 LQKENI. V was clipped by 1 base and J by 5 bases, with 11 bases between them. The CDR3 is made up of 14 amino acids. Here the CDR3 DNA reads TGTGCCAGCTCACCACGTCCCCGGGGAACTGAAGCTTTCTTT. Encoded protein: CASSPRPRGTEAFF.

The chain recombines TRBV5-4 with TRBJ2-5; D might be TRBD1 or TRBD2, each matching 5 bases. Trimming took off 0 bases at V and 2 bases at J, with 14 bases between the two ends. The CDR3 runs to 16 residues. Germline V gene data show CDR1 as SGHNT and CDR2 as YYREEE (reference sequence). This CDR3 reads CASSLASGQFQETQYF. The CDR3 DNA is TGTGCCAGCAGCTTGGCCTCGGGGCAGTTTCAAGAGACCCAGTACTTC.

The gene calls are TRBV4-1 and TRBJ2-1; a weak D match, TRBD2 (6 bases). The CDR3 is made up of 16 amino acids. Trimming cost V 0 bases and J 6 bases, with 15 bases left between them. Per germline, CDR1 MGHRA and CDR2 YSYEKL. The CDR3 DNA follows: TGCGCCAGCAGCCAAGAATCGACGGGAGTCTCCAATGAGCAGTTCTTC. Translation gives CASSQESTGVSNEQFF.

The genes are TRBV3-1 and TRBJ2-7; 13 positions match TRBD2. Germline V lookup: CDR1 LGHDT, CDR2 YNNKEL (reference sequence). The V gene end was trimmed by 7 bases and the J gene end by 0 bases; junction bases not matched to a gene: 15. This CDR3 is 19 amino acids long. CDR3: CASIIRFGTSGTYSYEQYF. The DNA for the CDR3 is TGTGCCAGCATAATAAGGTTTGGGACTAGCGGGACCTACTCCTACGAGCAGTACTTC.

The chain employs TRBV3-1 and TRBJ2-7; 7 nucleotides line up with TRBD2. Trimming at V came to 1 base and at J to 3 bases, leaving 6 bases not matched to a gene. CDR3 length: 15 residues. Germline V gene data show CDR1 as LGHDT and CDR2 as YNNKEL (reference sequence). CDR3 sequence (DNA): TGTGCCAGCAGCCAAGTTGGGCTAGCGGACTACGAGCAGTACTTC. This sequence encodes CASSQVGLADYEQYF.

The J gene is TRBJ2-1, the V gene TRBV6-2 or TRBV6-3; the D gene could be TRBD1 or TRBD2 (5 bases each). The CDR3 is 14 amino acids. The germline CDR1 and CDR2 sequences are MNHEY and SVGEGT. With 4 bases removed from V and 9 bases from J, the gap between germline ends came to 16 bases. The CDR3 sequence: CASSSDWGLGEQFF. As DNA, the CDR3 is TGTGCCAGCAGTTCGGACTGGGGGTTGGGTGAGCAGTTCTTC.

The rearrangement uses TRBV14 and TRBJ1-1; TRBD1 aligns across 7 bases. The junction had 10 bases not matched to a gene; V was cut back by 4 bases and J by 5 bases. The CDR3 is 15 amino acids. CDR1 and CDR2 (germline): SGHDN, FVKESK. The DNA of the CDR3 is TGTGCCAGCAGCCCCTACAGGGGAGGAAAAACTGAAGCTTTCTTT. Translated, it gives CASSPYRGGKTEAFF.

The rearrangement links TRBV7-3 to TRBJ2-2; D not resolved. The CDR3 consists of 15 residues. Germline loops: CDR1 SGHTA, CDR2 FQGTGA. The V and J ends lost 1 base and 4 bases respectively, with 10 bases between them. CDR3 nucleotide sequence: TGTGCCAGCAGCTTAAAAACGGGCCTCACCGGGGAGCTGTTTTTT. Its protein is CASSLKTGLTGELFF.

DNA of the CDR3: TGTGCCAGCAGCAGTCGAACTAGCGGGACGGGTGAGCAGTTCTTC. It codes for CASSSRTSGTGEQFF. V is TRBV2 and J is TRBJ2-1, with 10 bases that match TRBD2. The V segment lost 6 bases and the J segment 9 bases; nucleotides outside the gene matches: 11. The CDR3 consists of 15 residues. The germline V gene has CDR1 SNHLY and CDR2 FYNNEI.

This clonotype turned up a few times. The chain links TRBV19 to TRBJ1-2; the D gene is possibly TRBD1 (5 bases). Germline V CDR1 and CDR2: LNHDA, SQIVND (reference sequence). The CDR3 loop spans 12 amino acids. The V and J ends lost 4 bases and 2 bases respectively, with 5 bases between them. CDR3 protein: CASSRGNYGYTF. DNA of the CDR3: TGTGCCAGTAGTAGGGGGAACTATGGCTACACCTTC.

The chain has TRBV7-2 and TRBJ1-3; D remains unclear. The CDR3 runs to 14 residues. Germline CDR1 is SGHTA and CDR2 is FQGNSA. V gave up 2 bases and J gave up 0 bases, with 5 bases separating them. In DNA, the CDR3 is TGTGCCAGCAGCTTAACGGACTCTGGAAACACCATATATTTT. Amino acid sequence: CASSLTDSGNTIYF.

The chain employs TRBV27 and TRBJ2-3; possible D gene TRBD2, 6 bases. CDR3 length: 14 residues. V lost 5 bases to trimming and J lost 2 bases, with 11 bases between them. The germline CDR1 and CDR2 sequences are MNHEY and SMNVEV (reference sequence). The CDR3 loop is CASSVTRNTDTQYF. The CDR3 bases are TGTGCCAGCAGTGTGACTAGGAACACAGATACGCAGTATTTT.

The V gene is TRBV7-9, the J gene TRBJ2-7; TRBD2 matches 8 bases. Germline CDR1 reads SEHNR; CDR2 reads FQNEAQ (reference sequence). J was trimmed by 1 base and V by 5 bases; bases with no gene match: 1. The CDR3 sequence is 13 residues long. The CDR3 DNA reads TGTGCCAGCAGCCGGGAGGGTTCCTACGAGCAGTACTTC. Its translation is CASSREGSYEQYF.

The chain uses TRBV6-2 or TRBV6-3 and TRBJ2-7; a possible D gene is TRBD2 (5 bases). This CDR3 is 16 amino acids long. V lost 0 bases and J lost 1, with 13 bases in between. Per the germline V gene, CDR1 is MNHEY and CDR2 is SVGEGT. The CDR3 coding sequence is TGTGCCAGCAGTTACTCGCCCGGGGAAACATCCTACGAGCAGTACTTC. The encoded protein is CASSYSPGETSYEQYF.

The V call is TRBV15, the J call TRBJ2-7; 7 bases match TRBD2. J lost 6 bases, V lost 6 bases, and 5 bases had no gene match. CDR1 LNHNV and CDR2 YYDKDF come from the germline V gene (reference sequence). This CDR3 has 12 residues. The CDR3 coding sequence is TGTGCCACCAGTAGCCCGGGGGGCGAGCAGTACTTC. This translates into CATSSPGGEQYF.

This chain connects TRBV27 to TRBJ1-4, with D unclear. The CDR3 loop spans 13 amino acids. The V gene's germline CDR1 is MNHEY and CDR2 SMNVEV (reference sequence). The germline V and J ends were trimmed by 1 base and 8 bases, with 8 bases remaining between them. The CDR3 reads CASSLLGQEKLFF. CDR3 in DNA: TGTGCCAGCAGTTTATTGGGCCAGGAAAAACTGTTTTTT.

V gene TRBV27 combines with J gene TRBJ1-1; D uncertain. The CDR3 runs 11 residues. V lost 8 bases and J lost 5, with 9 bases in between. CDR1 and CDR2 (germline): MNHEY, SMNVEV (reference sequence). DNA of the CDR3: TGTGCCAGCTTGGGAGGTACTGAAGCTTTCTTT. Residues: CASLGGTEAFF.

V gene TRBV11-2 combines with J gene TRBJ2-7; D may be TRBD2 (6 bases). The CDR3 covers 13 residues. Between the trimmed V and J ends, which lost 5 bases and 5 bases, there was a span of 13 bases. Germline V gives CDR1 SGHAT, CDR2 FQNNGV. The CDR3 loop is CASSTSGLDEQYF. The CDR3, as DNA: TGTGCCAGCAGCACGAGCGGGCTGGACGAGCAGTACTTC.

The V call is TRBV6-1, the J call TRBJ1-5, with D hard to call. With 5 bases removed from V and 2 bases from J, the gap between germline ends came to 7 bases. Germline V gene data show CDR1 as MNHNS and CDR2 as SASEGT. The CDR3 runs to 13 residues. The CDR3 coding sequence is TGTGCCAGCAGTCAGAGTGGCAATCAGCCCCAGCATTTT. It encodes CASSQSGNQPQHF.

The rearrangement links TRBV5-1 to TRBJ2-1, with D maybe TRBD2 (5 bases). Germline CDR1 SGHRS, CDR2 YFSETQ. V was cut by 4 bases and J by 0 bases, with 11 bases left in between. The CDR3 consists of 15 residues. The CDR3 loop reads CASSPGYSSYNEQFF. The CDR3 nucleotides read TGCGCCAGCAGCCCGGGGTATAGCTCCTACAATGAGCAGTTCTTC.

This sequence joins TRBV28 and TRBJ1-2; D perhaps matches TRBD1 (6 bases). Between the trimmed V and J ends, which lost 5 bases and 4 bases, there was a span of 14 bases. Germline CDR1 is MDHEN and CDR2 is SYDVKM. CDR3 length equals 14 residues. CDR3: CASSHRDTVYGYTF. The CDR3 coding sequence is TGTGCCAGCAGTCATCGGGACACCGTCTATGGCTACACCTTC.

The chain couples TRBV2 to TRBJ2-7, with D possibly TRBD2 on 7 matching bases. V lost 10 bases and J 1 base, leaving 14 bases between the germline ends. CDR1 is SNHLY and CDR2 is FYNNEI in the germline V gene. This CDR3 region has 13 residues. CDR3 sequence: CATGGRPSYEQYF. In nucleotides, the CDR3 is TGTGCCACCGGGGGGCGACCTTCCTACGAGCAGTACTTC.

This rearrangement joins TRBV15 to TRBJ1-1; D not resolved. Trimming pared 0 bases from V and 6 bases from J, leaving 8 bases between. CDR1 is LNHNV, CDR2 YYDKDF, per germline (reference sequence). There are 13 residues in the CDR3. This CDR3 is CATSRDRTPEAFF. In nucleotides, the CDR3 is TGTGCCACCAGCAGAGATCGGACCCCTGAAGCTTTCTTT.